The 19 T cell receptor beta chains presented below share a single source sample, sequenced in a study of cytomegalovirus exposure and HLA in healthy donors. 60 Vbeta and 13 Jbeta primers were used in PCR. The data were produced by immunoSEQ multiplex PCR, yet TCRdb's version contains in-frame clones alone and is incomplete. The top ten clones hold about 1.4% of a sample with just over 150,000 clones, under 80% of them seen once. Sequenced: PBMCs. Source of these receptors: a woman aged 30 to 39 in good health and CMV-seronegative.

This chain uses TRBV7-9 with TRBJ2-7; D ambiguous. The CDR3 totals 14 residues. Germline CDR1 SEHNR, CDR2 FQNEAQ (reference sequence). V shed 3 bases and J shed 5 bases, with 14 bases lying between them. Written as DNA, the CDR3 is TGTGCCAGCAGCTTCAGCGACCGCTCGAACGAGCAGTACTTC. Amino acid sequence: CASSFSDRSNEQYF.

The genes are TRBV2 and TRBJ1-3; D is undetermined. Germline-derived CDR1 and CDR2 are SNHLY and FYNNEI. The CDR3 spans 13 residues. Between the trimmed V and J ends, which lost 7 bases and 0 bases, there was a span of 7 bases. For the CDR3, the DNA is TGTGCCAGCAATCAGGTCTCTGGAAACACCATATATTTT. This encodes CASNQVSGNTIYF.

This clone occurred a few times. The chain has TRBV2 and TRBJ1-4; TRBD1 is a possible D gene (5 bases). The CDR3 contains 15 residues. The V end was cut by 11 bases, the J end by 7 bases, with 23 bases between. Germline V lookup: CDR1 SNHLY, CDR2 FYNNEI. The CDR3: CASQRDSSGLEKLFF. The CDR3 nucleotides are TGTGCCTCACAAAGGGACTCTTCGGGGCTTGAAAAACTGTTTTTT.

The rearrangement uses TRBV5-1 and TRBJ2-7; D call uncertain. This CDR3 comprises 13 residues. The V gene's germline CDR1 is SGHRS and CDR2 YFSETQ. The V gene lost 1 base and the J gene lost 2 bases, with 7 bases spanning the gap. CDR3 sequence (DNA): TGCGCCAGCAGCTTGAGAACTACCTACGAGCAGTACTTC. This translates into CASSLRTTYEQYF.

V gene TRBV11-2 combines with J gene TRBJ1-5; maybe TRBD1 (6 bases). CDR1 is SGHAT and CDR2 is FQNNGV in the germline V gene. The CDR3 has 17 amino acids. Trimming took 3 bases from V and 0 from J, leaving 15 bases between them. The CDR3 DNA reads as TGTGCCAGCAGCTTCCACCGGGACATCGATAGCAATCAGCCCCAGCATTTT. Protein product: CASSFHRDIDSNQPQHF.

The CDR3 region is CACRGGTDTQYF. The CDR3 bases are TGTGCCTGCCGGGGGGGCACAGATACGCAGTATTTT. This chain joins TRBV30 and TRBJ2-3; 7 bases fit TRBD2. The J segment lost 1 base and the V segment lost 6 bases, leaving 1 base of the junction unmatched. The CDR3 contains 12 residues. Germline V gene sequence: CDR1 GTSNPN, CDR2 SVGIG (reference sequence).

This chain links TRBV7-2 with TRBJ1-1; 10 bases map to TRBD1. The V segment lost 6 bases and the J segment 11 bases; nucleotides outside the gene matches: 9. From germline, CDR1 is SGHTA and CDR2 FQGNSA. CDR3 length equals 13 residues. The CDR3 coding sequence is TGTGCCAGCAGTCTCAGACAGGGGGCCTGGGCTTTCTTT. It encodes CASSLRQGAWAFF.

A remark on this clone: At one boundary the junction diverges from the germline segment, which might be a read error. The chain couples TRBV7-9 to TRBJ1-3; D ambiguous. CDR1 is SEHNR and CDR2 is FQNEAQ in the germline V gene (reference sequence). The CDR3 has 19 residues. CDR3 in DNA: TGTTCCAGCAGCTTAGCTGGTAGTCGTCCCTCCCTCTCTGGAAACACCATATATTTT. This gives the protein CSSSLAGSRPSLSGNTIYF.

This clone was detected only a few times. This sequence joins TRBV2 and TRBJ1-5, with 8 bases that match TRBD1. J lost 0 bases, V lost 3 bases, and 4 bases had no gene match. CDR1 and CDR2 from the germline V gene are SNHLY and FYNNEI. The CDR3 consists of 16 residues. The chain's CDR3 is CASSEGDRYSNQPQHF. The CDR3 coding sequence is TGTGCCAGCAGTGAGGGGGACAGGTATAGCAATCAGCCCCAGCATTTT. Complete variable domain (other parts from reference TRBV2 and TRBJ1-5): EPEVTQTPSHQVTQMGQEVILRCVPISNHLYFYWYRQILGQKVEFLVSFYNNEISEKSEIFDDQFSVERPDGSNFTLKIRSTKLEDSAMYFCASSEGDRYSNQPQHFGDGTRLSIL.

This clone has just a few counts. The chain recombines TRBV19 with TRBJ1-2; TRBD1 matches at 12 bases. Losses at the gene ends were 4 bases for V and 6 bases for J; bases not matched to a gene: 12. The CDR3 covers 17 residues. Germline V lookup: CDR1 LNHDA, CDR2 SQIVND (reference sequence). The CDR3 nucleotides read TGTGCCAGTAGTAAAAGGGCGGGACAGGGGGCGAGGGATGGCTACACCTTC. Translation: CASSKRAGQGARDGYTF.

The chain couples TRBV6-1 to TRBJ2-5; TRBD1 matches 8 bases. The CDR3 totals 14 residues. Germline V gene lookup returns CDR1 MNHNS and CDR2 SASEGT. The junction had 6 bases not matched to a gene; V was cut back by 6 bases and J by 3 bases. This CDR3 is CASRTTGVEETQYF. CDR3 bases: TGTGCCAGCAGAACGACAGGGGTGGAAGAGACCCAGTACTTC.

The rearrangement joins TRBV11-2 to TRBJ2-5, with 10 bases that match TRBD2. J lost 2 bases, V lost 5 bases, and 5 bases had no gene match. CDR3 length: 15 amino acids. CDR1 and CDR2 from the germline V gene are SGHAT and FQNNGV. CDR3 loop: CASSLGLAPQETQYF. The CDR3 DNA is TGTGCCAGCAGCCTGGGACTAGCGCCTCAAGAGACCCAGTACTTC.

This rearrangement joins TRBV30 to TRBJ2-1; tentatively, D is TRBD1 (6 bases). Germline loops: CDR1 GTSNPN, CDR2 SVGIG (reference sequence). This CDR3 has 15 amino acids. V dropped 2 bases and J dropped 6 bases, with 17 bases sitting between them. The CDR3 sequence: CAWSSRGSTANEQFF. CDR3 sequence (DNA): TGTGCCTGGAGTTCTAGGGGGTCTACAGCCAATGAGCAGTTCTTC.

This chain joins TRBV30 and TRBJ1-2; 8 nucleotides match TRBD1. Per the germline V gene, CDR1 is GTSNPN and CDR2 is SVGIG (reference sequence). The V gene end was trimmed by 5 bases and the J gene end by 4 bases; junction bases not matched to a gene: 3. The CDR3 is 12 residues long. This CDR3 reads CAWDRGFYGYTF. DNA for the CDR3: TGTGCCTGGGACAGGGGATTCTATGGCTACACCTTC.

This chain links TRBV5-1 with TRBJ2-7; 7 bases align to TRBD2. Germline CDR1 reads SGHRS; CDR2 reads YFSETQ. The trim removed 5 bases at V and 7 bases at J, leaving 12 bases unmatched. The CDR3 runs 14 residues. The CDR3 reads CASSYGTTSEEQYF. CDR3 coding DNA: TGCGCCAGCAGTTACGGGACTACCTCTGAAGAGCAGTACTTC. Using reference TRBV5-1 and TRBJ2-7 for the parts outside the CDR3, the full variable domain is KAGVTQTPRYLIKTRGQQVTLSCSPISGHRSVSWYQQTPGQGLQFLFEYFSETQRNKGNFPGRFSGRQFSNSRSEMNVSTLELGDSALYLCASSYGTTSEEQYFGPGTRLTVT.

This clone was found a few times. The junction departs from the called germline gene at one end, perhaps through a read error. V gene TRBV7-9 combines with J gene TRBJ2-3; D ambiguous. This CDR3 region has 16 residues. The V gene's germline CDR1 is SEHNR and CDR2 FQNEAQ (reference sequence). The CDR3 loop is CSSSLSPSASTDTQYF. CDR3 coding DNA: TGTTCCAGCAGCTTAAGCCCAAGCGCTAGCACAGATACGCAGTATTTT. Based on the CDR3 plus reference TRBV7-9 and TRBJ2-3, the full variable domain is DTGVSQNPRHKITKRGQNVTFRCDPISEHNRLYWYRQTLGQGPEFLTYFQNEAQLEKSRLLSDRFSAERPKGSFSTLEIQRTEQGDSAMYLCSSSLSPSASTDTQYFGPGTRLTVL.

This rearrangement joins TRBV4-1 to TRBJ1-1; the D gene is possibly TRBD1 (5 bases). Germline-derived CDR1 and CDR2 are MGHRA and YSYEKL. CDR3 length: 15 residues. The V end lost 0 bases, the J end lost 7 bases, and 15 bases lay between the germline ends. CDR3 protein: CASSQDSGGVHEAFF. The CDR3 DNA sequence: TGCGCCAGCAGCCAAGATTCGGGAGGGGTTCATGAAGCTTTCTTT.

The chain combines TRBV28 with TRBJ2-1; D unresolved. CDR3 length: 16 amino acids. Trimming removed 5 bases at V and 3 bases at J, with 17 bases between. Germline V lookup: CDR1 MDHEN, CDR2 SYDVKM. CDR3 bases: TGTGCCAGCAGTAAGGTGGTGGGCCGGAACTACAATGAGCAGTTCTTC. Amino acid sequence: CASSKVVGRNYNEQFF.

This clone was found a few times. The J gene is TRBJ2-7, the V gene TRBV7-8; 9 positions agree with TRBD1. The J segment lost 8 bases and the V segment lost 5 bases, leaving 4 bases of the junction unmatched. Germline V gene sequence: CDR1 SGHVS, CDR2 FQNEAQ. The CDR3 spans 12 residues. CDR3 nucleotides: TGTGCCAGCAGCCCGGGACAGGGAAAGCAGTACTTC. Its protein product is CASSPGQGKQYF.